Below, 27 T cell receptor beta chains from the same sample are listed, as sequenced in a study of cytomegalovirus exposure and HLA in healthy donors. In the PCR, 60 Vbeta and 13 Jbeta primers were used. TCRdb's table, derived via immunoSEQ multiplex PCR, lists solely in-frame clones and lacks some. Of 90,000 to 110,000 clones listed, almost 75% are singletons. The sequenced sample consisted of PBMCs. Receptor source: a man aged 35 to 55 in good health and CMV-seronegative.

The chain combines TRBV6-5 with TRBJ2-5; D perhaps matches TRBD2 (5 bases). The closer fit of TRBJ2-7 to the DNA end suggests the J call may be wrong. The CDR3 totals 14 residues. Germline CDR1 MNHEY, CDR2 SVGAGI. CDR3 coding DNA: TGTGCCAGCAGTTACTCCCGCGGGCCCTACGAGCAGTACTTC. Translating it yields CASSYSRGPYEQYF.

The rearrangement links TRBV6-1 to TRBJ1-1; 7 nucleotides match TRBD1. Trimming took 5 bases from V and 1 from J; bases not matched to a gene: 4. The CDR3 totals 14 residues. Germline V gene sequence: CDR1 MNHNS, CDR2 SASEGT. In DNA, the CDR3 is TGTGCCAGCAGTCCCTGGACAGGGAACACTGAAGCTTTCTTT. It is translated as CASSPWTGNTEAFF.

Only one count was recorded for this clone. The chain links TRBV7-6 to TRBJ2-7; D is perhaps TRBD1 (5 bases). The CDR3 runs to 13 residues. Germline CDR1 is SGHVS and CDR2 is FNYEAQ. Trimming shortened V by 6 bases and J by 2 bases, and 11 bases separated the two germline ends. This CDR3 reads CASRTDLTYEQYF. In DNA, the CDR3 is TGTGCCAGCAGGACAGACCTGACCTACGAGCAGTACTTC.

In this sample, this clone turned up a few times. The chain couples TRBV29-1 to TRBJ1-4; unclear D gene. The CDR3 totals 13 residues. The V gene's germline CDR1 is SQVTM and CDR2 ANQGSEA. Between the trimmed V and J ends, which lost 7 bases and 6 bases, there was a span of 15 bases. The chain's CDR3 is CSARGSVYEKLFF. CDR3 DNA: TGCAGCGCGAGAGGGTCGGTTTATGAAAAACTGTTTTTT.

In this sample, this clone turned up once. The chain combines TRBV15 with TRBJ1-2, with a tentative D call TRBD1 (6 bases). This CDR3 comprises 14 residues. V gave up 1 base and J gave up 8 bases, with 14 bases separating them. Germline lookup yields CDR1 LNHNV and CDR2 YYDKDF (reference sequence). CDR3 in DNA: TGTGCCACCAGCAGAGGGACAGCCGTAGGGGGCTACACCTTC. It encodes CATSRGTAVGGYTF.

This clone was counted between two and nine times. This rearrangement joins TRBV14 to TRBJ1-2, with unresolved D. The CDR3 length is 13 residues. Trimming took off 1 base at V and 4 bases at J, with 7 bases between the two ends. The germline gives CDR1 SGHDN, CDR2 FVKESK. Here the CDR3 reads CASSQVWSYGYTF. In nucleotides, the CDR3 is TGTGCCAGCAGCCAAGTGTGGAGCTATGGCTACACCTTC. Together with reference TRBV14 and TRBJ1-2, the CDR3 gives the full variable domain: EAGVTQFPSHSVIEKGQTVTLRCDPISGHDNLYWYRRVMGKEIKFLLHFVKESKQDESGMPNNRFLAERTGGTYSTLKVQPAELEDSGVYFCASSQVWSYGYTFGSGTRLTVV.

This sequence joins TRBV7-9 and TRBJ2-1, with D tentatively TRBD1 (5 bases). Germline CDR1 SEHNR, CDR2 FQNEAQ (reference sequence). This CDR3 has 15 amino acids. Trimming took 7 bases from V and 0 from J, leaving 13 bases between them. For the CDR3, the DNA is TGTGCCAGCACCCCAGACAGCCTCTCCTACAATGAGCAGTTCTTC. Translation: CASTPDSLSYNEQFF.

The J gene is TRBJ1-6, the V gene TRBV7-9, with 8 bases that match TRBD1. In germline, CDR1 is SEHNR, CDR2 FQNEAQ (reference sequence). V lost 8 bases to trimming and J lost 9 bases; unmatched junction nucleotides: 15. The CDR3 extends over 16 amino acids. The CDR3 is CASGPPLTGASSPLHF. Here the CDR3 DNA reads TGTGCCAGCGGCCCGCCTTTGACAGGGGCCTCTTCACCCCTCCACTTT.

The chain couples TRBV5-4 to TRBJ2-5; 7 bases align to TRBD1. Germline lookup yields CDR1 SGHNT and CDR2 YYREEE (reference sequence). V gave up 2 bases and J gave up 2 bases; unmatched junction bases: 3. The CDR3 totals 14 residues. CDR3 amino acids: CASSFRQGQETQYF. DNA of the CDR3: TGTGCCAGCAGCTTTAGACAGGGTCAAGAGACCCAGTACTTC.

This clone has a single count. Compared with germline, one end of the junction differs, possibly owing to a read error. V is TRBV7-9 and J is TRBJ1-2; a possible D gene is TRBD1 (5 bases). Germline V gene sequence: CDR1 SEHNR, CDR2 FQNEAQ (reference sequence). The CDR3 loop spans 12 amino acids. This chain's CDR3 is CSSTPGGYGYTF. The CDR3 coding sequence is TGTTCCAGCACCCCCGGGGGCTATGGCTACACCTTC.

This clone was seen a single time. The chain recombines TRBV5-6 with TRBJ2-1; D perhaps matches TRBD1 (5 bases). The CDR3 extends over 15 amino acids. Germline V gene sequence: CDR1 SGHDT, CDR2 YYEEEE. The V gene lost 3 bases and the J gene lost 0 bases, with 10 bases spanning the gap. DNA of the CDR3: TGTGCCAGCAGCTCCCGACAGAGCTCCTACAATGAGCAGTTCTTC. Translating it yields CASSSRQSSYNEQFF.

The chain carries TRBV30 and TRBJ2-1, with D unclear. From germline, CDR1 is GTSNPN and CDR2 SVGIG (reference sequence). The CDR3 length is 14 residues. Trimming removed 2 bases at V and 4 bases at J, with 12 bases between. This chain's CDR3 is CAWSRIATYNEQFF. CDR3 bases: TGTGCCTGGAGTAGGATAGCCACATACAATGAGCAGTTCTTC.

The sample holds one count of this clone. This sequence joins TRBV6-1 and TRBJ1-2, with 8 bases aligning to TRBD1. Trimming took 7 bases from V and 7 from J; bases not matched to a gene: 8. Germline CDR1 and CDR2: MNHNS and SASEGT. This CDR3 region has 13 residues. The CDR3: CASIIDRGGGYTF. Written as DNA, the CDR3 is TGTGCCAGCATTATCGACAGGGGCGGTGGCTACACCTTC.

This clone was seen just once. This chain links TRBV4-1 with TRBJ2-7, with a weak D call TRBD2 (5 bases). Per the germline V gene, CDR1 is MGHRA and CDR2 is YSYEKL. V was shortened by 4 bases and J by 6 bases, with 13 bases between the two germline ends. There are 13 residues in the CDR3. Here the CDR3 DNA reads TGCGCCAGCAGCCCGCCCAGGACTTTCGAGCAGTACTTC. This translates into CASSPPRTFEQYF.

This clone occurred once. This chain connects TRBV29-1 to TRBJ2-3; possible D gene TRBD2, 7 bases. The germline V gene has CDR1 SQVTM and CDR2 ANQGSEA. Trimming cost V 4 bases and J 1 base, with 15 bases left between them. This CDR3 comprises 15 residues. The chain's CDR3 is CSVAVGGAGTDTQYF. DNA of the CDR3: TGCAGCGTTGCCGTTGGGGGGGCCGGCACAGATACGCAGTATTTT.

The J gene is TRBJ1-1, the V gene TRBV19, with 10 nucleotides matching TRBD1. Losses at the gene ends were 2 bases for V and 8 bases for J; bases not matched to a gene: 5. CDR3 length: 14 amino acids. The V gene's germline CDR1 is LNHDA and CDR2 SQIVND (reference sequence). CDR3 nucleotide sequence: TGTGCCAGTAGTATACGAGGACAGGGGGGAGAAGCTTTCTTT. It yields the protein CASSIRGQGGEAFF.

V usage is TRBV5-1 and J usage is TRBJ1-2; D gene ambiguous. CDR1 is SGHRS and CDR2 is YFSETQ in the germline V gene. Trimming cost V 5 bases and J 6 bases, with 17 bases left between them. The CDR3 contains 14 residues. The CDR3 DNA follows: TGCGCCAGCAGTCCGGCACGGGGTTCGGATGGCTACACCTTC. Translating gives CASSPARGSDGYTF. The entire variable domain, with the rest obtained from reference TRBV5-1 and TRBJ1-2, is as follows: KAGVTQTPRYLIKTRGQQVTLSCSPISGHRSVSWYQQTPGQGLQFLFEYFSETQRNKGNFPGRFSGRQFSNSRSEMNVSTLELGDSALYLCASSPARGSDGYTFGSGTRLTVV.

The CDR3 DNA reads as TGTGCCAGCAGCTTAGCGGGGGGGACCTACGAGCAGTACTTC. Translation gives CASSLAGGTYEQYF. V is TRBV7-2 and J is TRBJ2-7, with 7 bases identical to TRBD2. V gave up 0 bases and J gave up 2 bases; unmatched junction bases: 1. Germline V gene sequence: CDR1 SGHTA, CDR2 FQGNSA. The CDR3 consists of 14 residues.

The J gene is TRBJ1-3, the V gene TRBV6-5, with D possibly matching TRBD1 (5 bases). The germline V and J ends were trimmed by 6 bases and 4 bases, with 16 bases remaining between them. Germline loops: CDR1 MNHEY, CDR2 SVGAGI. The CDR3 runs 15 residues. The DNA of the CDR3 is TGTGCCAGCAGCCGCAAGGGGTTAACCGGAAACACCATATATTTT. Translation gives CASSRKGLTGNTIYF.

CDR3 nucleotides: TGCGCCAGCAGCCAAGATGAACTAGCGGGGGGCCTTAGCTCCTACAATGAGCAGTTCTTC. It encodes CASSQDELAGGLSSYNEQFF. The chain recombines TRBV4-1 with TRBJ2-1, with TRBD2 identical over 12 bases. CDR3 length equals 20 residues. CDR1 and CDR2 from the germline V gene are MGHRA and YSYEKL. V was pared by 0 bases and J by 0 bases, with 9 bases of the junction left unmatched.

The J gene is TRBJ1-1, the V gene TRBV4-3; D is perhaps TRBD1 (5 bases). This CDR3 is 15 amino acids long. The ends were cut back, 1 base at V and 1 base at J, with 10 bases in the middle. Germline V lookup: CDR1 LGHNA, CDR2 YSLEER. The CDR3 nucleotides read TGCGCCAGCAGCCAAGTAGGCACAGGGAACACTGAAGCTTTCTTT. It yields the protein CASSQVGTGNTEAFF.

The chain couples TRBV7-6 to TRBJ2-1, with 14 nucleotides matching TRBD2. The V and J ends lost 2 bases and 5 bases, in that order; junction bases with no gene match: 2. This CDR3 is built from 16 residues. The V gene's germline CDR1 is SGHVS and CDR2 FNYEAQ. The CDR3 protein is CASSLQTSGGDNEQFF. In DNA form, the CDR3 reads TGTGCCAGCAGCTTACAGACTAGCGGGGGGGACAATGAGCAGTTCTTC.

This CDR3 reads CASSGANQETQYF. In nucleotides, the CDR3 is TGTGCCAGCAGCGGGGCTAACCAAGAGACCCAGTACTTC. The chain links TRBV7-6 to TRBJ2-5, with D possibly matching TRBD1 (5 bases). Trimming removed 5 bases from V and 0 bases from J, with 7 bases in between. This CDR3 has 13 amino acids. Germline V lookup: CDR1 SGHVS, CDR2 FNYEAQ.

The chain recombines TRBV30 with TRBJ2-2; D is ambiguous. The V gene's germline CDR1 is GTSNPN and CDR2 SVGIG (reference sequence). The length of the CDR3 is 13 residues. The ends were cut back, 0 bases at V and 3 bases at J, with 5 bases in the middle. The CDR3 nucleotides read TGTGCCTGGAGTGTAGACTACACCGGGGAGCTGTTTTTT. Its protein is CAWSVDYTGELFF.

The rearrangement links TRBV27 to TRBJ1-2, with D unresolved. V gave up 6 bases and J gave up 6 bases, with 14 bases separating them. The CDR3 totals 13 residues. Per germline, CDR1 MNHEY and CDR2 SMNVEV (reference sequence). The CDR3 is CASSTLEGDGYTF. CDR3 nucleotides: TGTGCCAGCAGCACTTTGGAGGGTGATGGCTACACCTTC.

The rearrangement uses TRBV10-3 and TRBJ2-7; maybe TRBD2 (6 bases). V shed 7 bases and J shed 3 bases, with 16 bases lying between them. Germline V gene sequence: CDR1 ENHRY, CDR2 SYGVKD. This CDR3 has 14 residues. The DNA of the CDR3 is TGTGCCATCAATCCGGGACCGGGGGTCTACGAGCAGTACTTC. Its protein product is CAINPGPGVYEQYF.

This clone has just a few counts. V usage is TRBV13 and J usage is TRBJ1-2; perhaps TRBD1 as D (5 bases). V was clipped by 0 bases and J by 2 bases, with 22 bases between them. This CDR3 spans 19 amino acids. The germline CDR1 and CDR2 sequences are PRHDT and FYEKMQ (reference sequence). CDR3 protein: CASSLGSRIFGGSNYGYTF. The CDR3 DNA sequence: TGTGCCAGCAGCTTAGGGTCGCGGATATTCGGGGGTTCCAACTATGGCTACACCTTC.